The 19 T cell receptor beta chains in this list originate from one sample, sequenced in a study of blood T cells in healthy people across ages (dated by TCRdb to the mid-2010s). Receptors were amplified or captured by 5' RACE. Reads for this sample came from an Illumina HiSeq 2500. The second PCR ran for roughly 7 to 12 cycles and used a J-beta primer mix along with a sample-barcoded 5' primer. TCRdb reran the public reads through fastp at Q25 and MiXCR, keeping productive beta chains. CDR3 protein duplicates are merged, each entry listing the most common genes and DNA. The sample includes over 1,300,000 distinct CDR3 sequences, with approximately 63% observed a single time. The ten largest clones take up 5% to 7% of the sample. The sample taken for sequencing was blood. These receptors were taken from a man younger than 30 in good health.

This clonotype was detected a few times. The chain uses TRBV10-3 and TRBJ2-7, with 7 bases aligning to TRBD1. Germline CDR1 is ENHRY and CDR2 is SYGVKD. The CDR3 has 12 amino acids. The V segment lost 11 bases and the J segment 2 bases; nucleotides outside the gene matches: 6. The CDR3 bases are TGTGCCCTCTCACAGGGGACCTACGAGCAGTACTTC. Protein: CALSQGTYEQYF.

The V and J genes are TRBV4-3 and TRBJ2-1; D call uncertain. Gene TRBJ2-7 matches the end of the DNA better, so the J call may be wrong. The length of the CDR3 is 13 residues. CDR1 is LGHNA and CDR2 is YSLEER in the germline V gene. CDR3: CASSQDWPNEQYF. The CDR3 DNA follows: TGCGCCAGCAGCCAAGATTGGCCCAATGAGCAGTACTTC.

This clonotype showed up many times. The chain has TRBV12-3 or TRBV12-4 and TRBJ2-4, with a tentative D call TRBD2 (7 bases). Trimming removed 5 bases from V and 0 bases from J, with 11 bases in between. The CDR3 sequence is 15 residues long. The CDR3 is CASSPGGLAKNIQYF. CDR3 DNA sequence: TGTGCCAGCAGTCCCGGGGGGCTAGCCAAAAACATTCAGTACTTC.

The J gene is TRBJ2-1, the V gene TRBV7-9, with 8 nucleotides matching TRBD2. V shed 3 bases and J 12 bases; nucleotides not matched to a gene: 16. The germline V gene encodes CDR1 SEHNR and CDR2 FQNEAQ (reference sequence). CDR3 length: 16 amino acids. DNA of the CDR3: TGTGCCAGCAGCTTCGATACTTTGCGGGGGGCTCGGGGGCAGTTCTTC. Residues: CASSFDTLRGARGQFF.

The chain is built from TRBV6-1 and TRBJ2-7, with TRBD2 matching over 7 bases. This CDR3 has 15 residues. The germline V gene encodes CDR1 MNHNS and CDR2 SASEGT. The J segment lost 3 bases and the V segment lost 6 bases, leaving 11 bases of the junction unmatched. CDR3 DNA sequence: TGTGCCAGCAGCCTTCCGGGCGGGAGTCTCTACGAGCAGTACTTC. Protein: CASSLPGGSLYEQYF.

This chain connects TRBV12-3 or TRBV12-4 to TRBJ2-4; TRBD2 matches at 10 bases. The closer fit of TRBJ2-7 to the DNA end suggests the J call may be wrong. The CDR3 covers 15 residues. DNA for the CDR3: TGTGCCAGCAGTTCTAGCGGGAGCGTTGGCTACGAGCAGTACTTC. Its protein product is CASSSSGSVGYEQYF.

This clonotype was seen only a few times. The V gene is TRBV4-2, the J gene TRBJ2-7; D is unresolved. Germline V lookup: CDR1 LGHNA, CDR2 YNFKEQ. V lost 1 base and J lost 2, with 9 bases in between. This CDR3 has 14 residues. CDR3 nucleotide sequence: TGTGCCAGCAGCCAAGTGCTCCAGGCCTACGAGCAGTACTTC. Protein product: CASSQVLQAYEQYF.

The rearrangement uses TRBV6-6 and TRBJ1-4, with D unresolved. Germline assignment: CDR1 MNHNY and CDR2 SVGAGI (reference sequence). This CDR3 is 14 amino acids long. Trimming stripped 8 bases from V and 8 bases from J, with 18 bases between. CDR3: CASSSTGFWEKLFF. For the CDR3, the DNA is TGTGCCAGCTCAAGTACGGGATTTTGGGAAAAACTGTTTTTT.

This chain joins TRBV20-1 and TRBJ2-7, with 8 positions matching TRBD2. The ends lost 0 bases at V and 6 bases at J; junction bases unmatched: 10. The CDR3 totals 15 residues. Germline assignment: CDR1 DFQATT and CDR2 SNEGSKA (reference sequence). CDR3: CSARDRSGGMGEQYF. The DNA for the CDR3 is TGCAGTGCTAGAGATCGGAGCGGGGGAATGGGCGAGCAGTACTTC.

The genes are TRBV4-1 and TRBJ2-4; TRBD2 matches 16 bases. The end of the DNA aligns better with TRBJ2-7, so the J call may be wrong. The germline V gene has CDR1 MGHRA and CDR2 YSYEKL. The CDR3 contains 16 residues. In nucleotides, the CDR3 is TGCGCCAGCAGCCACCCGGGACTAGCGGGAGGGGGCGAGCAGTACTTC. Translating it yields CASSHPGLAGGGEQYF.

V is TRBV6-5 and J is TRBJ2-6; 7 positions agree with TRBD2. In germline, CDR1 is MNHEY, CDR2 SVGAGI. The CDR3 spans 18 residues. Losses at the gene ends were 4 bases for V and 2 bases for J; bases not matched to a gene: 11. CDR3 loop: CASSSPGGLATGANVLTF. CDR3 DNA: TGTGCCAGCAGTTCCCCGGGGGGTTTGGCCACTGGGGCCAACGTCCTGACTTTC.

The chain recombines TRBV6-2 or TRBV6-3 with TRBJ2-4; tentatively, D is TRBD2 (6 bases). The germline V and J ends were trimmed by 4 bases and 13 bases, with 26 bases remaining between them. The CDR3 is 16 amino acids. The germline gives CDR1 MNHEY, CDR2 SVGEGT. CDR3: CASSSSPGLVPGEQYF. The CDR3 nucleotides read TGTGCCAGCAGTTCCTCTCCGGGACTCGTCCCCGGGGAGCAGTACTTC.

The chain carries TRBV5-1 and TRBJ2-3; maybe TRBD2 (5 bases). Germline V lookup: CDR1 SGHRS, CDR2 YFSETQ. CDR3 size: 16 residues. The V and J ends lost 1 base and 2 bases respectively, with 14 bases between them. The DNA for the CDR3 is TGCGCCAGCAGCTTGAAGACGGGATTGGCCACAGATACGCAGTATTTT. Translated, it gives CASSLKTGLATDTQYF.

DNA of the CDR3: TGCAGCGTTCCTAGGGGTTGGGGACCCTATGGCTACACCTTC. It codes for CSVPRGWGPYGYTF. V is TRBV29-1 and J is TRBJ1-2, with D perhaps TRBD1 (5 bases). The V end was cut by 5 bases, the J end by 4 bases, with 17 bases between. Germline V gene sequence: CDR1 SQVTM, CDR2 ANQGSEA. This CDR3 contains 14 residues.

The V call is TRBV29-1, the J call TRBJ1-1; the D is unclear. This CDR3 spans 12 amino acids. V lost 4 bases and J lost 1, with 7 bases in between. In germline, CDR1 is SQVTM, CDR2 ANQGSEA. This chain's CDR3 is CSVAGTNTEAFF. The DNA of the CDR3 is TGCAGCGTTGCTGGTACGAACACTGAAGCTTTCTTT.

This chain uses TRBV20-1 with TRBJ2-5, with a possible D match to TRBD2 (7 bases). The CDR3 is 14 residues long. Germline CDR1 and CDR2: DFQATT and SNEGSKA (reference sequence). The V end was cut by 1 base, the J end by 11 bases, with 20 bases between. The CDR3: CSARVLGGGHEQYF. The CDR3 DNA sequence: TGCAGTGCTAGAGTCCTAGGGGGGGGGCATGAGCAGTACTTC.

This clonotype has just a few counts. The chain employs TRBV29-1 and TRBJ1-1; D is uncertain. The CDR3 extends over 12 amino acids. Trimming left V 7 bases short and J 5 bases short, with 14 bases between. Per the germline V gene, CDR1 is SQVTM and CDR2 is ANQGSEA. CDR3 sequence: CSGGFTVTEAFF. The DNA of the CDR3 is TGCAGCGGGGGATTCACGGTTACTGAAGCTTTCTTT.

The chain couples TRBV27 to TRBJ1-6, with 8 bases identical to TRBD1. Losses at the gene ends were 5 bases for V and 6 bases for J; bases not matched to a gene: 3. Per germline, CDR1 MNHEY and CDR2 SMNVEV (reference sequence). The CDR3 sequence is 14 residues long. This CDR3 is CASSQQGVNSPLHF. In DNA, the CDR3 is TGTGCCAGCAGTCAACAGGGGGTTAATTCACCCCTCCACTTT.

The CDR3 spells CASSEGWPRSHYEQYF. The CDR3 DNA reads as TGTGCCAGCAGTGAGGGTTGGCCGAGGAGTCACTACGAGCAGTACTTC. This sequence joins TRBV25-1 and TRBJ2-7; D unresolved. Germline V gene data show CDR1 as MGHDK and CDR2 as SYGVNS. The CDR3 has 16 residues. Trimming shortened V by 3 bases and J by 3 bases, and 18 bases separated the two germline ends.